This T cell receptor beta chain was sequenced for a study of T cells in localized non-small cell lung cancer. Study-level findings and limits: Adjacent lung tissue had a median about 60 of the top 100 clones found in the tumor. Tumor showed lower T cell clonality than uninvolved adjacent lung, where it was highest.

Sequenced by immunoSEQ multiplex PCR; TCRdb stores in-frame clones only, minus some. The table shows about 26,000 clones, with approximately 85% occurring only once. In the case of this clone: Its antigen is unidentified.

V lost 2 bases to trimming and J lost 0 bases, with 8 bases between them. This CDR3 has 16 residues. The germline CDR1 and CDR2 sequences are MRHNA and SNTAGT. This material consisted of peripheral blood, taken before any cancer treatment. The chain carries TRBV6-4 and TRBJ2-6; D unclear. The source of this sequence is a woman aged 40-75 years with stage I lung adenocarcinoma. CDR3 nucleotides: TGTGCCAGCAGTGACCGACCAGGCTCTGGGGCCAACGTCCTGACTTTC. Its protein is CASSDRPGSGANVLTF.